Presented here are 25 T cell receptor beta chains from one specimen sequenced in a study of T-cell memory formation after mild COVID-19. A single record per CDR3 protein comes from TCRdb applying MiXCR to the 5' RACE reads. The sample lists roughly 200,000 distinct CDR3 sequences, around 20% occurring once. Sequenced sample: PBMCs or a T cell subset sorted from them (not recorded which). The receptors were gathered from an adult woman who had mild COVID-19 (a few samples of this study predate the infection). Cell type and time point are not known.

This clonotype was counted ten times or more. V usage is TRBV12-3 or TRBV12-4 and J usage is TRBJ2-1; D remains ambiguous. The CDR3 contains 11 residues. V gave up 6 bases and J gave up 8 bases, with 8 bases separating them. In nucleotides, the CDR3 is TGTGCCAGCAGCTTAAGGGATGAGCAGTTCTTC. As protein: CASSLRDEQFF.

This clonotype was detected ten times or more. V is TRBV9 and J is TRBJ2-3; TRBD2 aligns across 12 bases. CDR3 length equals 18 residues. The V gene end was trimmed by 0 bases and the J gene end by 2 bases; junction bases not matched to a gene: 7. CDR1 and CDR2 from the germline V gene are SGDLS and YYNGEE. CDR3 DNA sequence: TGTGCCAGCAGCGTAGCTACTGCTAGCGGGGGGGCCACAGATACGCAGTATTTT. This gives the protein CASSVATASGGATDTQYF.

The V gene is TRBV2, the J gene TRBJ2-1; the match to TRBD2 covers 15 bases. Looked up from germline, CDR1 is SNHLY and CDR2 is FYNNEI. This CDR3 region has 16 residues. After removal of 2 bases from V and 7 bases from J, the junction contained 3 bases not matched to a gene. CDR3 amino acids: CASSEPGTSGGNEQFF. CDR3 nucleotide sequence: TGTGCCAGCAGTGAACCCGGGACTAGCGGGGGGAATGAGCAGTTCTTC.

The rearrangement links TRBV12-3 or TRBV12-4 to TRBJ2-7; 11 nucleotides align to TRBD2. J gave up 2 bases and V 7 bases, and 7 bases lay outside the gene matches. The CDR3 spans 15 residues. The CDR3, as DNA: TGTGCCAGCACCCATCAGACTAGCGGGGCCTACGAGCAGTACTTC. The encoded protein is CASTHQTSGAYEQYF.

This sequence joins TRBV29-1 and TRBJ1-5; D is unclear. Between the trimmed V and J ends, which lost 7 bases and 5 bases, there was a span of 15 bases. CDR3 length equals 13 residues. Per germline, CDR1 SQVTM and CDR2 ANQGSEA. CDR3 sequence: CSGPGEKDQPQHF. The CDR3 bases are TGCAGCGGACCGGGCGAAAAAGATCAGCCCCAGCATTTT.

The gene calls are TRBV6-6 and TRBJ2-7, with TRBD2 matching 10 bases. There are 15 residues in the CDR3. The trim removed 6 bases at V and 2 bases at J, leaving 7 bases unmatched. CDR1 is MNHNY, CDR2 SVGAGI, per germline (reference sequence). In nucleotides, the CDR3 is TGTGCCAGCAGCCAACTAGCGGGGACTCCCTACGAGCAGTACTTC. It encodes CASSQLAGTPYEQYF.

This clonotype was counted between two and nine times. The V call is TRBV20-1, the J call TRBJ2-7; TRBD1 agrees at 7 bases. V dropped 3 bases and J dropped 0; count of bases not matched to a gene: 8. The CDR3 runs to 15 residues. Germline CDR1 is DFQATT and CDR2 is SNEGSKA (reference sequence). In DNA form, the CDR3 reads TGCAGTGCTAGCCCTCGACAGGGAACCTCCTACGAGCAGTACTTC. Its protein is CSASPRQGTSYEQYF.

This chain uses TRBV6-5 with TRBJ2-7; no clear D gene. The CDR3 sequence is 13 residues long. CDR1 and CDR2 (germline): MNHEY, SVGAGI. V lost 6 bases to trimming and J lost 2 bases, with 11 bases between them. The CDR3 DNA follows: TGTGCCAGCAGGCTAGGTCCCCCCTACGAGCAGTACTTC. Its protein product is CASRLGPPYEQYF.

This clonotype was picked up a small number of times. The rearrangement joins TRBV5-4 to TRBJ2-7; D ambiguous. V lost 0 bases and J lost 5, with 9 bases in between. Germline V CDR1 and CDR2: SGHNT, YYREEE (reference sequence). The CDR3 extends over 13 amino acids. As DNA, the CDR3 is TGTGCCAGCAGCTTGGCGGTCGATCACGAGCAGTACTTC. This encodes CASSLAVDHEQYF.

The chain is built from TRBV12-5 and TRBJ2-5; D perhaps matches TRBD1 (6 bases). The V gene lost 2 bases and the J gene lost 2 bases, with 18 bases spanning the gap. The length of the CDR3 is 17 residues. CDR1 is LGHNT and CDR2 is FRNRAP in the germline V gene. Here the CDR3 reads CASGLILGHPVQETQYF. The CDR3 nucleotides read TGTGCTAGTGGTTTGATCCTGGGACATCCAGTTCAAGAGACCCAGTACTTC.

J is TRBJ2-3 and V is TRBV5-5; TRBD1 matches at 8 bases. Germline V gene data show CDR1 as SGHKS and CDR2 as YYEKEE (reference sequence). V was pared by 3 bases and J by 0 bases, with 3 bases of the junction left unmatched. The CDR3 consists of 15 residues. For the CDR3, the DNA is TGTGCCAGCAGCTCCGGACAGGGAAGCACAGATACGCAGTATTTT. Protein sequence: CASSSGQGSTDTQYF.

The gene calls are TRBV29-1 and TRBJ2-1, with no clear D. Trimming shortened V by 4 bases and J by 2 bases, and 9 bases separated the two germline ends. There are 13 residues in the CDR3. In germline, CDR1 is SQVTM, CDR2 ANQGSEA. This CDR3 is CSVGLSTYNEQFF. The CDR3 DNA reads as TGCAGCGTTGGACTTTCCACCTACAATGAGCAGTTCTTC.

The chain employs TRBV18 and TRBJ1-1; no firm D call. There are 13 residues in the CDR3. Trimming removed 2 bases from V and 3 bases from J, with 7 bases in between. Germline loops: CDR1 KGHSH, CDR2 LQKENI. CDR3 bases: TGTGCCAGCTCACCAGGGCAGGACACTGAAGCTTTCTTT. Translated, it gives CASSPGQDTEAFF.

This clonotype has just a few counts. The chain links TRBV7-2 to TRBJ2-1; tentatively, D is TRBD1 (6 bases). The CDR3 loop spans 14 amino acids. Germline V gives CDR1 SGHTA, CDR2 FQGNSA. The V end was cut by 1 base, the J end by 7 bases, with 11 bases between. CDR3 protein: CASSLGGGLNEQFF. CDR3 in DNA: TGTGCCAGCAGCTTAGGAGGGGGTCTGAATGAGCAGTTCTTC.

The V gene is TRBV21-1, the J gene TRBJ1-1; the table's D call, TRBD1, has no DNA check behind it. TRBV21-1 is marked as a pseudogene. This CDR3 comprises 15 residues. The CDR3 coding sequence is TGTGCCAGCAGCAAAAAGACAGGGTCGATGACTGAAGCTTTCTTT. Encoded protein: CASSKKTGSMTEAFF.

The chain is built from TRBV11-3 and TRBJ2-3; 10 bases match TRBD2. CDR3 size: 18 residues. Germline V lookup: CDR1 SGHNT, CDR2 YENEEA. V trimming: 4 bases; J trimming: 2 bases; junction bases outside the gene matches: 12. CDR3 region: CASSSRNLAGGTTDTQYF. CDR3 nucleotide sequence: TGTGCCAGCAGCTCCAGAAACTTAGCGGGAGGAACCACAGATACGCAGTATTTT.

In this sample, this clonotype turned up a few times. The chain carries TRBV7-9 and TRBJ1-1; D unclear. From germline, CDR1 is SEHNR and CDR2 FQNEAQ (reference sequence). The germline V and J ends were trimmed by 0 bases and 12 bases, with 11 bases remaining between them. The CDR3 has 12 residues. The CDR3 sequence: CASSLATLETFF. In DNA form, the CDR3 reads TGTGCCAGCAGCTTAGCCACCTTAGAGACTTTCTTT.

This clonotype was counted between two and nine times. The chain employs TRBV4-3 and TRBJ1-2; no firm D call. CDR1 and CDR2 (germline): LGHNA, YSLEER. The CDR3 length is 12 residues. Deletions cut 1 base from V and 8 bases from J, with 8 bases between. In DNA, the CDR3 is TGCGCCAGCAGCCAAGGCGACCGGGGCTACACCTTC. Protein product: CASSQGDRGYTF.

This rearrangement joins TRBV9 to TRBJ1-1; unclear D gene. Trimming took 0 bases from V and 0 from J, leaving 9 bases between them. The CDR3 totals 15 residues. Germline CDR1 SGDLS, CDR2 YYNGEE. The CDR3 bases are TGTGCCAGCAGCGTAGATCAAGGAATGAACACTGAAGCTTTCTTT. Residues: CASSVDQGMNTEAFF.

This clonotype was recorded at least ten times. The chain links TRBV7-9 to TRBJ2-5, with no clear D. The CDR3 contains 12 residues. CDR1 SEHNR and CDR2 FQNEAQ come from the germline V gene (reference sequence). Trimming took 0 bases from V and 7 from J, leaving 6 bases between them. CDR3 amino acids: CASSLALGTQYF. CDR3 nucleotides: TGTGCCAGCAGCTTAGCGTTGGGGACCCAGTACTTC.

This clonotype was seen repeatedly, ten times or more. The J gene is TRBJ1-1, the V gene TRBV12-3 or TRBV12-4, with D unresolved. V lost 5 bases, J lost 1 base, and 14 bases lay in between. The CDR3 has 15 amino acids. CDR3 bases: TGTGCCAGCAGTCCTCAGGAGTCCTCGAACACTGAAGCTTTCTTT. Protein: CASSPQESSNTEAFF.

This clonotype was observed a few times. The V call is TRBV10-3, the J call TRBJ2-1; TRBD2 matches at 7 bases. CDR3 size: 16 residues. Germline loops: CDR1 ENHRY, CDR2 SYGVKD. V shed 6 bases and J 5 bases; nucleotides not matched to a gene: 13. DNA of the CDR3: TGTGCCATCAGCCCTTGGGCGGGAGAAACCAACAATGAGCAGTTCTTC. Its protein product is CAISPWAGETNNEQFF.

The DNA of the CDR3 is TGTGCCAGCACCCTCGGCAGGGAGATAGGGGCCAACGTCCTGACTTTC. It yields the protein CASTLGREIGANVLTF. The gene calls are TRBV12-3 or TRBV12-4 and TRBJ2-6; the D gene could be TRBD1 or TRBD2 (5 bases each). The CDR3 is 16 residues long. The ends were cut back, 7 bases at V and 4 bases at J, with 17 bases in the middle.

The CDR3 sequence is CASIPAVGQETQYF. DNA of the CDR3: TGTGCCAGCATCCCAGCTGTGGGGCAAGAGACCCAGTACTTC. The J gene is TRBJ2-5, the V gene TRBV6-6; D gene ambiguous. Per the germline V gene, CDR1 is MNHNY and CDR2 is SVGAGI (reference sequence). With 7 bases removed from V and 2 bases from J, the gap between germline ends came to 14 bases. The CDR3 extends over 14 amino acids.

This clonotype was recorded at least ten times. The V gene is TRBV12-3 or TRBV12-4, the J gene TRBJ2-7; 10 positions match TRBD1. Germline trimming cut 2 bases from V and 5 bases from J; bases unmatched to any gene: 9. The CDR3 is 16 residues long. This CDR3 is CASSLRWTGGYHEQYF. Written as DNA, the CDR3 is TGTGCCAGCAGTTTACGTTGGACAGGGGGATATCACGAGCAGTACTTC.